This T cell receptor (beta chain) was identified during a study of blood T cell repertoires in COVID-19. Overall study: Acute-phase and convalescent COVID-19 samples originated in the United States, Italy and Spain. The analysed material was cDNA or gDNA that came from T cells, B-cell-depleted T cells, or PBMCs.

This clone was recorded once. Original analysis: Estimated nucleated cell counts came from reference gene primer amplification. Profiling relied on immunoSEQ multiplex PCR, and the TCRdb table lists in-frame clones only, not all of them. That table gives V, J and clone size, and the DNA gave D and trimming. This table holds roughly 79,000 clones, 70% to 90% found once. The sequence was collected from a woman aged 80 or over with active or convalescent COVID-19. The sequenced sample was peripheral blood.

The CDR3 is CASSVTPGLDYEQYF. CDR3 coding DNA: TGCGCCAGCAGTGTAACCCCGGGACTAGACTACGAGCAGTACTTC. The chain joins TRBV10-2 to TRBJ2-7; TRBD2 matches at 8 bases. The V gene end was trimmed by 4 bases and the J gene end by 3 bases; junction bases not matched to a gene: 8. Germline assignment: CDR1 WSHSY and CDR2 SAAADI. The CDR3 sequence is 15 residues long.